Listed below are T cell receptor beta chains from one sample, sequenced in a study of blood T cell repertoires in COVID-19. Profiling relied on immunoSEQ multiplex PCR, and the TCRdb table lists in-frame clones only, not all of them. This sample has fewer than 300,000 clones, with roughly nine tenths found just once. The sample taken for sequencing was peripheral blood. These receptors were taken from a woman aged 25 to 39 with COVID-19, enrolled during active disease. CDR3s include the opening cysteine and the closing phenylalanine or tryptophan. Fields, in order: D gene, clone size, V gene, CDR3 length, J gene, CDR3 protein, CDR3 DNA. The D gene is left open where the match is weak. Clone size is stated in some rows and not others, as once, few, many or a class when expanded.

>NA|NA|TRBV28|17|TRBJ1-4
CASSLSTQQGSNEKLFF
TGTGCCAGCAGTTTGAGTACCCAGCAGGGCTCTAATGAAAAACTGTTTTTT
>TRBD2|NA|TRBV5-4|14|TRBJ2-7
CASSSGLATHEQYF
TGTGCCAGCAGCTCGGGACTAGCGACCCACGAGCAGTACTTC
>TRBD2|few|TRBV20-1|14|TRBJ2-3
CSASNSGSTDTQYF
TGCAGTGCTAGTAATAGCGGGAGCACAGATACGCAGTATTTT
>NA|NA|TRBV3-1/TRBV3-2|12|TRBJ1-1
CASSQSDTEAFF
TGTGCCAGCAGCCAATCAGACACTGAAGCTTTCTTT
>NA|NA|TRBV7-9|17|TRBJ2-2
CASSSTEKPTFTGELFF
TGTGCCAGCAGCTCGACAGAAAAACCAACTTTCACCGGGGAGCTGTTTTTT
>TRBD1|NA|TRBV27|15|TRBJ1-5
CASSYSGTGDQPQHF
TGTGCCAGCAGTTATTCCGGGACAGGGGATCAGCCCCAGCATTTT
>NA|few|TRBV7-3|13|TRBJ2-5
CASSLLAAETQYF
TGTGCCAGCAGCTTATTAGCGGCAGAGACCCAGTACTTC
>TRBD2|NA|TRBV6-5|15|TRBJ2-1
CASENGAGGAPSGFF
TGTGCCAGCGAAAACGGAGCGGGAGGGGCACCCTCGGGGTTCTTC
>NA|many|TRBV4-1|14|TRBJ1-1
CASRGLLKNTEAFF
TGCGCCAGCAGGGGACTGCTCAAGAACACTGAAGCTTTCTTT
>NA|NA|TRBV5-1|13|TRBJ1-5
CASSFNPNQPQHF
TGCGCCAGCAGCTTCAATCCCAATCAGCCCCAGCATTTT
>NA|NA|TRBV18|13|TRBJ1-1
CASSVHGDTEAFF
TGTGCCAGCTCAGTCCACGGGGACACTGAAGCTTTCTTT
>NA|NA|TRBV3-1/TRBV3-2|15|TRBJ1-5
CASSQEYGVVQPQHF
TGTGCCAGCAGCCAAGAATACGGGGTGGTACAGCCCCAGCATTTT
>TRBD1|NA|TRBV30|17|TRBJ1-5
CAWTGDRAPVRDQPQHF
TGTGCCTGGACAGGGGACAGGGCTCCTGTGAGAGATCAGCCCCAGCATTTT
>NA|NA|TRBV7-2|17|TRBJ2-5
CASSLGLVRLYQETQYF
TGTGCCAGCAGCTTAGGACTAGTTAGGCTCTACCAAGAGACCCAGTACTTC
>TRBD2|NA|TRBV6-2/TRBV6-3|16|TRBJ2-2
CASSSFRGVGTGELFF
TGTGCCAGCAGCTCCTTTCGGGGGGTTGGGACCGGGGAGCTGTTTTTT
>TRBD2|once|TRBV7-8|19|TRBJ2-2
CASSLVRLAGATNTGELFF
TGTGCCAGCAGCTTAGTGCGGCTAGCGGGAGCCACCAACACCGGGGAGCTGTTTTTT
>TRBD2|NA|TRBV19|15|TRBJ2-3
CASRRLAASTDTQYF
TGTGCCAGTAGACGTCTAGCGGCTAGCACAGATACGCAGTATTTT